This TCR beta chain was captured in a study of OX40 agonist ivuxolimab in advanced cancers. Overall study: Dose-escalation subjects each had hepatocellular carcinoma, melanoma, renal cell or head and neck cancer. Partial responses were seen in three patients, one with hepatocellular carcinoma and two with cutaneous melanoma. Study results and limitations: Near-lowest levels of clonal expansion characterized partial responders at 0.1-3.0 mg/kg. Clonal expansion was seen in CD4+ and CD8+ blood T cells by week 6 at 0.1 to 3.0 mg/kg.

Comment on this clone: The antigen is undetermined.

Clones were read by immunoSEQ multiplex PCR, and TCRdb kept only the in-frame ones, dropping some. The sample has tens of thousands of clones, about 81% seen once. The source of this sequence is an adult with an advanced solid tumor such as melanoma, head and neck, liver or kidney cancer. Sequencing used CD4+ or CD8+ T cells sorted from blood, obtained in a trial of the OX40 agonist ivuxolimab.

CDR3 nucleotide sequence: TGTGCCAGCAGCTTGGCCGGGGTCCACGAGCAGTACGTC. Amino acids: CASSLAGVHEQYV. The rearrangement joins TRBV5-8 to TRBJ2-7; D is possibly TRBD2 (5 bases). From germline, CDR1 is SGHTS and CDR2 YDEGEE. This CDR3 is 13 amino acids long. Between the trimmed V and J ends, which lost 0 bases and 5 bases, there was a span of 9 bases.